This entry concerns a single T cell receptor beta chain. Assay used: immunoSEQ multiplex PCR; TCRdb lists only in-frame clones, some missing. This sample has 150,000 to 200,000 clones, with nearly 90% found just once. The sample is drawn from a study of control samples from healthy donors and cancer patients. This CDR3 has 13 residues. CDR1 and CDR2 from the germline V gene are SGDLS and YYNGEE. V was pared by 3 bases and J by 5 bases, with 11 bases between. The sample taken for sequencing was blood. The rearrangement joins TRBV9 to TRBJ1-2; the D is unclear. The receptor was isolated from a woman in her forties or fifties in good health. The CDR3 DNA reads TGTGCCAGCAGCGCGGACCCCTTATATGGCTACACCTTC. Amino acids: CASSADPLYGYTF.